Sequencing of this TCR beta chain was carried out in a study of blood T cell repertoires in COVID-19 (dated by TCRdb to about 2020). Looking at the study overall: Collaborator samples came from the United States, Italy and Spain and covered acute and convalescent phases of COVID-19. Subjects who had been exposed to COVID-19, were actively infected with it, or had recovered from it provided the deeply sampled blood TCRbeta repertoires that made up the dataset. The repertoires were released in a freely available public database meant as a resource for research on the immune response to SARS-CoV-2. The material from the prospective study consisted of cDNA or gDNA derived from T cells, B-cell-depleted T cells, or PBMCs. Samples were obtained from the ongoing ImmuneRACE study (first 160 participants) and from some 1,200 subjects provided by 6 global collaborators. Sample metadata almost always included a de-identified subject ID, COVID-19 status, age in years and sex. Where available, HLA class I and class II types were obtained from metadata supplied by the sample provider rather than from assay-based typing.

Enrolling through a virtual design, the prospective study's participants ranged in age from roughly 18 to 90 years and lived across roughly 23 United States geographic areas. To assign participants to cohorts, the prospective study relied on clinical history that participants themselves reported in a screening survey and a study questionnaire. Exposed participants had been in contact, within 2 weeks of entering the study, with a person who had a PCR-confirmed or clinician-diagnosed case of COVID-19. In the prospective study, mobile phlebotomists collected whole blood, serum and a nasopharyngeal or oropharyngeal swab from each participant. Over an approximately 2-month period, participants in the prospective study had the option of providing additional blood draws and questionnaires. Blood samples from the prospective study were shipped frozen or at room temperature prior to DNA extraction. What the work shows at the level of the full study, not this receptor alone: The amount of clinical and demographic metadata varied by source and participant and was provided uncurated.

TCRbeta CDR3 regions were amplified from genomic DNA using the immunoSEQ Assay, a bias-controlled multiplex PCR. The original methods were these. Within the assay, amplification of reference gene primers was used to estimate how many nucleated cells each sample contained. Sequence reads were collapsed and filtered to measure the absolute abundance of every unique TCRbeta CDR3 rearrangement. Productive Simpson clonality was computed per sample as the square root of Simpson's diversity index over productive rearrangements. In TCRdb, the immuneACCESS table is reduced to in-frame sequences with V and J assigned. These tables do not hold every clone; where another copy was compared, an unresolved V gene accounts for under half, and the others remain unexplained. The DNA was the basis for D and trimming; V, J and clone size are from that table. Present in this sample are about 270,000 clones, 91% of which were seen just once. The ten most abundant clones make up approximately 3% of the sample.

This clone was detected once. Its binding antigen is unknown. Nothing much larger sits one base from this clone, and base qualities are not available. The germline V gene gives CDR1 as MNHEY and CDR2 as SVGAGI. The CDR3 holds 14 amino acids from the cysteine to the phenylalanine. Solely the CDR3 DNA is kept, with 42 bases framed from the first base. V loses 6 bases of germline sequence and J loses 1 base, and the interval between the two ends is 12 bases. The sequence is built from TRBV6-5 and TRBJ1-2; the D gene is not confidently resolved. The TCR comes from a man aged 35 to 55 who had been exposed to COVID-19. The sample was PBMCs or T cells enriched from blood (not recorded which). This receptor has the CDR3 CASRPTNSNYGYTF. The DNA reads as follows: TGTGCCAGCAGACCCACCAATAGTAACTATGGCTACACCTTC.